These 27 T cell receptor beta chains came from one sample sequenced in a study of T cell repertoires in cytomegalovirus infection. These receptors' antigens are unknown. Each CDR3 protein is one row after TCRdb ran MiXCR on the reads. The sample consists of just over 450,000 distinct CDR3 sequences, under 55% of them appearing once. This material consisted of cultured PBMCs, taken from culture after CMV antigen stimulation. The receptors stem from a human donor in good health (CMV status not recorded). Some clones in this sample may be carry-over from other donors' samples.

The table lists this clonotype with many counts. The chain is built from TRBV7-2 and TRBJ2-2; the D call may be TRBD1 or TRBD2 (6 bases each). The germline V gene encodes CDR1 SGHTA and CDR2 FQGNSA. V was cut by 1 base and J by 5 bases, with 11 bases left in between. This CDR3 region has 15 residues. The CDR3 sequence: CASSLGGGITGELFF. CDR3 nucleotide sequence: TGTGCCAGCAGCTTAGGAGGGGGGATTACCGGGGAGCTGTTTTTT.

This chain joins TRBV20-1 and TRBJ2-5, with TRBD2 identical over 13 bases. Germline-derived CDR1 and CDR2 are DFQATT and SNEGSKA (reference sequence). The CDR3 covers 14 residues. Written as DNA, the CDR3 is TGCGCCGGGACTAGCGGGGTTATTCAAGAGACCCAGTACTTC. Amino acid sequence: CAGTSGVIQETQYF.

This clonotype has a handful of counts. The rearrangement links TRBV4-3 to TRBJ1-2, with 8 bases fitting TRBD1. The CDR3 length is 15 residues. The J segment lost 3 bases and the V segment lost 4 bases, leaving 7 bases of the junction unmatched. CDR1 is LGHNA, CDR2 YSLEER, per germline. In DNA form, the CDR3 reads TGCGCCAGCAGCCGCCGGACAGGGATGGACTATGGCTACACCTTC. It encodes CASSRRTGMDYGYTF.

The chain couples TRBV2 to TRBJ1-5, with D maybe TRBD1 (6 bases). Deletions cut 5 bases from V and 3 bases from J, with 11 bases between. This CDR3 comprises 14 residues. The V gene's germline CDR1 is SNHLY and CDR2 FYNNEI. The CDR3 reads CASSQTGINQPQHF. The CDR3 bases are TGTGCCAGCAGTCAGACAGGAATCAATCAGCCCCAGCATTTT. The entire variable domain, with the rest obtained from reference TRBV2 and TRBJ1-5, is as follows: EPEVTQTPSHQVTQMGQEVILRCVPISNHLYFYWYRQILGQKVEFLVSFYNNEISEKSEIFDDQFSVERPDGSNFTLKIRSTKLEDSAMYFCASSQTGINQPQHFGDGTRLSIL.

This clonotype was picked up a small number of times. The rearrangement links TRBV11-1 to TRBJ2-2; D is undetermined. Per germline, CDR1 SGHAT and CDR2 FQDESV (reference sequence). The CDR3 sequence is 13 residues long. V lost 0 bases, J lost 6 bases, and 5 bases lay in between. This CDR3 is CASSLAWAGELFF. Here the CDR3 DNA reads TGTGCCAGCAGCTTAGCGTGGGCCGGGGAGCTGTTTTTT.

In its sample, this clonotype was seen a few times. The chain combines TRBV7-2 with TRBJ2-7; D call uncertain. With 0 bases removed from V and 0 bases from J, the gap between germline ends came to 12 bases. The CDR3 runs to 16 residues. CDR1 is SGHTA, CDR2 FQGNSA, per germline. The CDR3 DNA reads as TGTGCCAGCAGCTTAGCGGGCTTCCAAACCTCCTACGAGCAGTACTTC. Translated: CASSLAGFQTSYEQYF.

This clonotype was seen a few times. The chain uses TRBV7-9 and TRBJ2-3; D remains ambiguous. This CDR3 region has 13 residues. Germline CDR1 reads SEHNR; CDR2 reads FQNEAQ (reference sequence). Deletions cut 4 bases from V and 6 bases from J, with 11 bases between. The CDR3 here is CASSWVLGDTQYF. The DNA for the CDR3 is TGTGCCAGCAGCTGGGTCTTAGGCGATACGCAGTATTTT.

The genes are TRBV6-1 and TRBJ2-3; D call uncertain. Trimming left V 8 bases short and J 6 bases short, with 12 bases between. CDR3 length: 12 amino acids. The germline CDR1 and CDR2 sequences are MNHNS and SASEGT. CDR3 nucleotide sequence: TGTGCCAGCGCCTTGGTTCGTGATACGCAGTATTTT. Translation gives CASALVRDTQYF.

The chain has TRBV12-3 or TRBV12-4 and TRBJ2-7; no clear D. V lost 6 bases and J lost 7, with 16 bases in between. The CDR3 runs 13 residues. CDR3 nucleotides: TGTGCCAGCAGCCGTGCCCCTTTGGGGGAGCAGTACTTC. Its protein product is CASSRAPLGEQYF.

This clonotype was detected a few times. The chain carries TRBV7-2 and TRBJ1-2; D uncertain. Germline CDR1 is SGHTA and CDR2 is FQGNSA. V lost 2 bases and J lost 4, with 5 bases in between. The CDR3 length is 12 residues. CDR3 loop: CASSLMAYGYTF. As DNA, the CDR3 is TGTGCCAGCAGCTTAATGGCCTATGGCTACACCTTC.

The J gene is TRBJ2-2, the V gene TRBV12-3 or TRBV12-4, with TRBD1 identical over 7 bases. The CDR3 contains 14 residues. J gave up 4 bases and V 6 bases, and 5 bases lay outside the gene matches. CDR3 coding DNA: TGTGCCAGCAGACTGACAGGGAGCACCGGGGAGCTGTTTTTT. Protein sequence: CASRLTGSTGELFF.

This clonotype was recorded once. The rearrangement joins TRBV20-1 to TRBJ2-3; D possibly corresponds to TRBD1 (5 bases). V was trimmed by 0 bases and J by 1 base, leaving 11 bases between them. CDR1 and CDR2 from the germline V gene are DFQATT and SNEGSKA (reference sequence). The CDR3 totals 15 residues. The CDR3 sequence is CSARDQGGGTDTQYF. DNA of the CDR3: TGCAGTGCTAGAGATCAGGGTGGTGGCACAGATACGCAGTATTTT.

The J gene is TRBJ1-1, the V gene TRBV5-4, with D possibly matching TRBD1 (6 bases). V was pared by 4 bases and J by 3 bases, with 19 bases between. Germline V lookup: CDR1 SGHNT, CDR2 YYREEE (reference sequence). This CDR3 contains 16 residues. The CDR3 nucleotides are TGTGCCAGCAGCCACCAGGGGTCCCCAGGGGACACTGAAGCTTTCTTT. Encoded protein: CASSHQGSPGDTEAFF.

This clonotype was detected many times. An end of the junction does not agree with germline; a read error may underlie this. V usage is TRBV12-3 or TRBV12-4 and J usage is TRBJ1-6, with D possibly being TRBD1 (6 bases). The CDR3 has 12 amino acids. The CDR3 coding sequence is TGTGCCAGCAGCTTAGGGGGTTCACCCCTCCACTTT. This encodes CASSLGGSPLHF.

The chain uses TRBV10-3 and TRBJ2-2, with 8 bases fitting TRBD1. J was trimmed by 5 bases and V by 6 bases; bases with no gene match: 8. There are 15 residues in the CDR3. From germline, CDR1 is ENHRY and CDR2 SYGVKD. CDR3 DNA: TGTGCCATCAGGCCCGGACAGGGTCTAACCGGGGAGCTGTTTTTT. It specifies CAIRPGQGLTGELFF.

The genes are TRBV12-3 or TRBV12-4 and TRBJ2-3, with D perhaps TRBD1 or TRBD2 (7 bases each). The CDR3 spans 16 residues. V lost 5 bases and J lost 3, with 18 bases in between. In DNA, the CDR3 is TGTGCCAGCAGTACCCGACAGGGAGGGTTTACAGATACGCAGTATTTT. Translating it yields CASSTRQGGFTDTQYF.

The gene calls are TRBV20-1 and TRBJ2-3; 12 nucleotides line up with TRBD2. From germline, CDR1 is DFQATT and CDR2 SNEGSKA (reference sequence). V lost 0 bases and J lost 4; bases outside the gene matches: 5. CDR3 length: 16 residues. The CDR3 sequence: CSARDLLAGGPDTQYF. The CDR3 region has the DNA TGCAGTGCTAGAGACCTACTAGCGGGGGGCCCAGATACGCAGTATTTT.

This clonotype has ten or more counts. The chain uses TRBV28 and TRBJ2-3; 8 nucleotides match TRBD1. Germline V gene data show CDR1 as MDHEN and CDR2 as SYDVKM. The length of the CDR3 is 15 residues. V was pared by 5 bases and J by 3 bases, with 7 bases of the junction left unmatched. The CDR3 DNA reads TGTGCCAGCAGTCCCAGGGGGCGCCCGACAGATACGCAGTATTTT. This gives the protein CASSPRGRPTDTQYF. Looking up the rest from reference TRBV28 and TRBJ2-3 gives the full variable domain: DVKVTQSSRYLVKRTGEKVFLECVQDMDHENMFWYRQDPGLGLRLIYFSYDVKMKEKGDIPEGYSVSREKKERFSLILESASTNQTSMYLCASSPRGRPTDTQYFGPGTRLTVL.

The rearrangement links TRBV20-1 to TRBJ2-6; D gene ambiguous. The CDR3 runs to 15 residues. The V end lost 4 bases, the J end lost 3 bases, and 13 bases lay between the germline ends. Germline lookup yields CDR1 DFQATT and CDR2 SNEGSKA (reference sequence). The CDR3 region is CSATTLGFGANVLTF. The DNA of the CDR3 is TGCAGTGCTACGACCCTAGGCTTTGGGGCCAACGTCCTGACTTTC.

This clonotype was counted a few times. Germline and junction disagree at one end, which may indicate a read error. This sequence joins TRBV4-1 and TRBJ2-5; 12 bases line up with TRBD2. The CDR3 is made up of 17 amino acids. Germline V gives CDR1 MGHRA, CDR2 YSYEKL. CDR3 region: CASSQEILAGGLETQYF. In DNA, the CDR3 is TGTGCCAGCAGCCAAGAAATACTAGCGGGGGGTTTAGAGACCCAGTACTTC.

This clonotype has at least ten counts. The V call is TRBV7-2, the J call TRBJ2-3, with 10 bases matching TRBD2. V dropped 5 bases and J dropped 5; count of bases not matched to a gene: 10. CDR3 length equals 16 residues. The germline CDR1 and CDR2 sequences are SGHTA and FQGNSA. The CDR3 spells CASSPRRAGGLDTQYF. The CDR3 DNA follows: TGTGCCAGCAGCCCCCGCCGAGCGGGGGGGCTAGATACGCAGTATTTT.

The V and J genes are TRBV7-9 and TRBJ2-3; TRBD1 agrees at 8 bases. The V segment lost 1 base and the J segment 5 bases; nucleotides outside the gene matches: 14. The length of the CDR3 is 18 residues. The germline V gene encodes CDR1 SEHNR and CDR2 FQNEAQ (reference sequence). CDR3 nucleotides: TGTGCCAGCAGCTTAGGACAAATGTCCAGGGGGCTGGTAGATACGCAGTATTTT. Residues: CASSLGQMSRGLVDTQYF.

A single count supports this clonotype. The chain recombines TRBV7-4 with TRBJ2-2; 8 nucleotides agree with TRBD2. The germline gives CDR1 SGHVT, CDR2 SQSDAQ. Trimming at V came to 5 bases and at J to 5 bases, leaving 25 bases not matched to a gene. CDR3 length: 21 residues. The CDR3 reads CASSPVWSSGVFERCTGELFF. CDR3 DNA: TGTGCCAGCAGCCCCGTGTGGAGTAGCGGGGTCTTTGAACGGTGTACCGGGGAGCTGTTTTTT.

The V and J genes are TRBV2 and TRBJ2-5; 8 bases match TRBD1. This CDR3 comprises 15 residues. With 8 bases clipped from V and 1 base from J, the junction kept 9 bases outside the gene matches. From germline, CDR1 is SNHLY and CDR2 FYNNEI. The CDR3 loop reads CASCWAGGIQETQYF. In nucleotides, the CDR3 is TGTGCCAGCTGTTGGGCAGGGGGCATCCAAGAGACCCAGTACTTC.

V usage is TRBV7-2 and J usage is TRBJ2-7; 9 bases fit TRBD2. The V and J ends lost 1 base and 4 bases, in that order; junction bases with no gene match: 5. Looked up from germline, CDR1 is SGHTA and CDR2 is FQGNSA. This CDR3 contains 15 residues. This chain's CDR3 is CASSLGRLAGYEQYF. CDR3 bases: TGTGCCAGCAGCTTAGGGCGGCTAGCGGGATACGAGCAGTACTTC.

The chain combines TRBV7-4 with TRBJ2-7, with 7 positions matching TRBD1. In germline, CDR1 is SGHVT, CDR2 SQSDAQ. V lost 4 bases and J lost 2; bases outside the gene matches: 8. The CDR3 spans 15 residues. CDR3 residues: CASSSYRDSPYEQYF. The CDR3 DNA follows: TGTGCCAGCAGCTCCTACCGGGACAGTCCCTACGAGCAGTACTTC.

J is TRBJ1-4 and V is TRBV27, with a weak D call TRBD1 (5 bases). CDR1 is MNHEY, CDR2 SMNVEV, per germline (reference sequence). The CDR3 runs 15 residues. V dropped 5 bases and J dropped 0 bases, with 10 bases sitting between them. The CDR3: CASSRTGATNEKLFF. The CDR3 DNA reads as TGTGCCAGCAGTCGTACAGGTGCAACTAATGAAAAACTGTTTTTT.